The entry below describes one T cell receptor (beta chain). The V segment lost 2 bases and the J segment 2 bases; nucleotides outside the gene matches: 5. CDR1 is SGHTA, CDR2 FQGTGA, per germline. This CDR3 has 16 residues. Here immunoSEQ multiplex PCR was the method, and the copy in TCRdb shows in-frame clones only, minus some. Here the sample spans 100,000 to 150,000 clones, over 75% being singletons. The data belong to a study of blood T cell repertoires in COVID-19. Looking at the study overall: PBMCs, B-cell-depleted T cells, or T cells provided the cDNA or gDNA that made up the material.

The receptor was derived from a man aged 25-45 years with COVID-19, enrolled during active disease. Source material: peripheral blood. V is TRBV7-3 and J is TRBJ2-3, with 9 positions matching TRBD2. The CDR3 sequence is CASSLGASGATDTQYF. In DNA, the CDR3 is TGTGCCAGCAGCTTAGGGGCTAGCGGGGCCACAGATACGCAGTATTTT.